This TCR beta chain stems from a study of vaccination and CD4 T cells after COVID-19. Study details: The makeup of the convalescents was six males and four females, two of them Hispanic. Overlapping spike peptides served as the stimulus for the cells. These peptides came from SARS-CoV-2 and from the common cold coronaviruses HCoV-NL63, HCoV-OC43 and HCoV-229E. Control cultures used a CEFX viral epitope pool, an HIV-1 Nef peptide pool, or no peptide.

Scientists ran DNA taken from cultured CD4+ T cells through the Oncomine TCR Beta short-read assay for sequencing. TCRdb reprocessed the PCR reads with MiXCR, giving one entry per CDR3 protein. The sample yields a few thousand distinct CDR3 sequences, 35% to 45% seen once. The germline CDR1 and CDR2 sequences are DFQATT and SNEGSKA (reference sequence). Trimming stripped 3 bases from V and 12 bases from J, with 21 bases between. CDR3 size: 14 residues. To note about this clonotype: What it binds is unknown.

The treatment was: approximately nine-day PBMC culture with coronavirus spike peptide pools or control peptides (ViraFEST assay). Ahead of the COVID-19 pandemic (2011-2018), the CD4+ T cells of the unexposed donor were collected. The sample consisted of CD4+ T cells from blood, cultured in vitro. V and J are TRBV20-1 and TRBJ2-1; the D gene is possibly TRBD1 (7 bases). The clonotype comes from a human donor in good health. CDR3 in DNA: TGCAGTGCTAGCCCGGGGGCGGGTTACAGGGGGCAGTTCTTC. Its translation: CSASPGAGYRGQFF.